The next 21 T cell receptor beta chains were all read from a single sample in a study of response to subunit inactivated influenza vaccine. Via MiXCR, TCRdb re-called the RT-PCR reads, giving one row per CDR3 protein. The sample has almost 600,000 distinct CDR3 sequences, around 13% seen once. Sequences were derived from PBMCs from blood, sampled about 13 days after vaccination. The receptors come from a man aged 50-59 years who received an inactivated influenza vaccine.

This sequence joins TRBV6-2 or TRBV6-3 and TRBJ2-1; 13 nucleotides line up with TRBD2. CDR1 and CDR2 (germline): MNHEY, SVGEGT. Trimming took 5 bases from V and 3 from J; bases not matched to a gene: 19. The CDR3 has 21 residues. The CDR3 DNA reads as TGTGCCAGCAGTCCATCGTCGGGGGGACTAGCGGGGCAGCAATTCTACAATGAGCAGTTCTTC. This sequence encodes CASSPSSGGLAGQQFYNEQFF.

This clonotype was counted ten times or more. The chain employs TRBV7-8 and TRBJ2-1; D might be TRBD1 (5 bases). The germline CDR1 and CDR2 sequences are SGHVS and FQNEAQ. The CDR3 contains 13 residues. V was trimmed by 0 bases and J by 7 bases, leaving 7 bases between them. The CDR3 is CASSLAGRNEQFF. The DNA for the CDR3 is TGTGCCAGCAGCTTAGCGGGGCGTAATGAGCAGTTCTTC.

The chain joins TRBV29-1 to TRBJ2-5, with D perhaps given as TRBD1 or TRBD2 (5 bases each). Germline V gene lookup returns CDR1 SQVTM and CDR2 ANQGSEA. Trimming took off 3 bases at V and 0 bases at J, with 11 bases between the two ends. CDR3 length equals 14 residues. This CDR3 is CSVERGAYQETQYF. For the CDR3, the DNA is TGCAGCGTTGAGAGGGGAGCGTACCAAGAGACCCAGTACTTC. The complete variable domain, with remaining parts taken from reference TRBV29-1 and TRBJ2-5, reads SAVISQKPSRDICQRGTSLTIQCQVDSQVTMMFWYRQQPGQSLTLIATANQGSEATYESGFVIDKFPISRPNLTFSTLTVSNMSPEDSSIYLCSVERGAYQETQYFGPGTRLLVL.

The chain links TRBV7-2 to TRBJ2-7, with D uncertain. The V end was cut by 5 bases, the J end by 0 bases, with 14 bases between. Germline loops: CDR1 SGHTA, CDR2 FQGNSA. This CDR3 is 15 amino acids long. CDR3 in DNA: TGTGCCAGCAGCAAGGACCTTTGGAGCTCCTACGAGCAGTACTTC. This gives the protein CASSKDLWSSYEQYF. Combining the CDR3 with reference TRBV7-2 and TRBJ2-7 gives the whole variable domain GAGVSQSPSNKVTEKGKDVELRCDPISGHTALYWYRQSLGQGLEFLIYFQGNSAPDKSGLPSDRFSAERTGGSVSTLTIQRTQQEDSAVYLCASSKDLWSSYEQYFGPGTRLTVT.

The V and J genes are TRBV4-2 and TRBJ2-7, with TRBD2 matching 10 bases. Germline CDR1 and CDR2: LGHNA and YNFKEQ. The CDR3 loop spans 19 amino acids. Trimming at V came to 4 bases and at J to 5 bases, leaving 20 bases not matched to a gene. The CDR3 protein is CASSLDQRGGFPSHHEQYF. CDR3 in DNA: TGTGCCAGCAGCCTGGATCAGCGGGGGGGCTTTCCTAGTCACCACGAGCAGTACTTC.

The rearrangement links TRBV27 to TRBJ2-7; 15 bases line up with TRBD2. V shed 6 bases, J shed 0 bases, and the junction held 6 bases outside the gene matches. The CDR3 loop spans 17 amino acids. CDR1 MNHEY and CDR2 SMNVEV come from the germline V gene (reference sequence). The CDR3 DNA is TGTGCCAGCAGAGGACTAGCGGGAGGGCCGTTCTCCTACGAGCAGTACTTC. Translation gives CASRGLAGGPFSYEQYF.

The sample holds a few counts of this clonotype. V is TRBV20-1 and J is TRBJ1-2, with a tentative D call TRBD1 (5 bases). The length of the CDR3 is 12 residues. V lost 0 bases and J lost 7, with 9 bases in between. Germline CDR1 is DFQATT and CDR2 is SNEGSKA (reference sequence). The CDR3 region is CSARERGLGYTF. As DNA, the CDR3 is TGCAGTGCTAGAGAAAGGGGACTTGGCTACACCTTC.

The table lists this clonotype with many counts. CDR3 sequence (DNA): TGCAGCGCTCTAGCGTCGGCCGAGCAGTACTTC. Residues: CSALASAEQYF. J is TRBJ2-7 and V is TRBV29-1; D may be TRBD2 (6 bases). The germline gives CDR1 SQVTM, CDR2 ANQGSEA. V was clipped by 7 bases and J by 6 bases, with 13 bases between them. The length of the CDR3 is 11 residues.

V and J are TRBV12-3 or TRBV12-4 and TRBJ2-3; no clear D. The CDR3 is 12 amino acids. Trimming took 7 bases from V and 0 from J, leaving 5 bases between them. CDR3 DNA sequence: TGTGCCAGCAAGGGCAGCACAGATACGCAGTATTTT. Translated: CASKGSTDTQYF.

V gene TRBV20-1 combines with J gene TRBJ2-2; 10 bases line up with TRBD2. Trimming removed 5 bases from V and 4 bases from J; junction bases left unmatched: 4. Germline values: CDR1 DFQATT, CDR2 SNEGSKA (reference sequence). This CDR3 is 14 amino acids long. CDR3 sequence (DNA): TGCAGTGCTTTAGCGGGGGGCCTCACCGGGGAGCTGTTTTTT. It codes for CSALAGGLTGELFF.

This clonotype has only a few counts. The chain combines TRBV11-2 with TRBJ2-1; D may be TRBD1 or TRBD2 (5 bases each). CDR3 length equals 13 residues. Germline V gene lookup returns CDR1 SGHAT and CDR2 FQNNGV. Trimming removed 2 bases from V and 9 bases from J, with 11 bases in between. The CDR3 DNA reads as TGTGCCAGCAGCTTATCTGGGGGATTTGAGCAGTTCTTC. Protein product: CASSLSGGFEQFF.

The rearrangement links TRBV27 to TRBJ1-5; 8 bases align to TRBD1. The V gene end was trimmed by 5 bases and the J gene end by 6 bases; junction bases not matched to a gene: 15. This CDR3 spans 17 amino acids. Germline values: CDR1 MNHEY, CDR2 SMNVEV (reference sequence). The DNA for the CDR3 is TGTGCCAGCAGTAACGATCGCAGGGGGCGCGAAAGTCAGCCCCAGCATTTT. This gives the protein CASSNDRRGRESQPQHF.

The chain employs TRBV30 and TRBJ2-1, with 7 bases identical to TRBD1. CDR1 is GTSNPN, CDR2 SVGIG, per germline (reference sequence). Trimming removed 3 bases from V and 9 bases from J; junction bases left unmatched: 5. This CDR3 spans 12 amino acids. The CDR3 spells CAWRDRTGEQFF. For the CDR3, the DNA is TGTGCCTGGAGGGACAGGACTGGTGAGCAGTTCTTC.

V is TRBV13 and J is TRBJ2-5, with D possibly matching TRBD1 (6 bases). Germline V gives CDR1 PRHDT, CDR2 FYEKMQ (reference sequence). CDR3 length: 14 residues. Trimming took off 3 bases at V and 1 base at J, with 9 bases between the two ends. The CDR3 bases are TGTGCCAGCAGCTTGCGGACAGTCCAAGAGACCCAGTACTTC. It encodes CASSLRTVQETQYF.

This chain joins TRBV20-1 and TRBJ1-5, with D perhaps TRBD1 (5 bases). Germline lookup yields CDR1 DFQATT and CDR2 SNEGSKA (reference sequence). V dropped 7 bases and J dropped 0 bases, with 7 bases sitting between them. The CDR3 contains 12 residues. CDR3 amino acids: CSVTDSNQPQHF. DNA for the CDR3: TGCAGTGTGACAGATAGCAATCAGCCCCAGCATTTT.

This clonotype appeared once. This chain uses TRBV12-3 or TRBV12-4 with TRBJ1-2; D is ambiguous. The length of the CDR3 is 14 residues. Trimming cost V 8 bases and J 5 bases, with 18 bases left between them. The CDR3 nucleotides read TGTGCCAGCGATCCCCTGTCGGGGTTATATGGCTACACCTTC. It yields the protein CASDPLSGLYGYTF.

With regard to this clonotype: At one end, the junction sequence differs from germline, possibly due to a read error. V and J are TRBV29-1 and TRBJ2-1, with 9 nucleotides matching TRBD2. Looked up from germline, CDR1 is SQVTM and CDR2 is ANQGSEA. This CDR3 contains 15 residues. CDR3 sequence reads: CSVMPGGAGGLPPIF. The CDR3 DNA sequence: TGCAGCGTCATGCCGGGGGGAGCGGGAGGCCTCCCTCCCATCTTC.

This clonotype was seen only a few times. The rearrangement links TRBV7-2 to TRBJ2-7; 7 positions match TRBD1. Germline CDR1 reads SGHTA; CDR2 reads FQGNSA. Trimming removed 5 bases from V and 5 bases from J; junction bases left unmatched: 9. The CDR3 has 14 residues. The CDR3: CASSRDRADHEQYF. CDR3 coding DNA: TGTGCCAGCAGCCGTGACAGGGCTGACCACGAGCAGTACTTC. Full variable domain (outside the CDR3, taken from reference TRBV7-2 and TRBJ2-7): GAGVSQSPSNKVTEKGKDVELRCDPISGHTALYWYRQSLGQGLEFLIYFQGNSAPDKSGLPSDRFSAERTGGSVSTLTIQRTQQEDSAVYLCASSRDRADHEQYFGPGTRLTVT.

In its sample, this clonotype was seen a few times. The chain is built from TRBV2 and TRBJ1-1; the D gene is possibly TRBD1 (5 bases). The CDR3 has 14 amino acids. Per the germline V gene, CDR1 is SNHLY and CDR2 is FYNNEI. V lost 2 bases, J lost 4 bases, and 11 bases lay in between. The CDR3 is CASSELGGGTEAFF. The CDR3 DNA sequence: TGTGCCAGCAGTGAATTGGGGGGGGGCACTGAAGCTTTCTTT. Full variable domain (remainder filled in from reference TRBV2 and TRBJ1-1): EPEVTQTPSHQVTQMGQEVILRCVPISNHLYFYWYRQILGQKVEFLVSFYNNEISEKSEIFDDQFSVERPDGSNFTLKIRSTKLEDSAMYFCASSELGGGTEAFFGQGTRLTVV.

This clonotype was found a few times. The V gene is TRBV12-5, the J gene TRBJ1-2; 12 bases fit TRBD1. There are 14 residues in the CDR3. Germline CDR1 is LGHNT and CDR2 is FRNRAP. V was clipped by 5 bases and J by 10 bases; unmatched bases: 8. The CDR3: CASGIGAGQGAYTF. The CDR3 coding sequence is TGTGCTAGTGGTATCGGGGCGGGACAGGGGGCCTACACCTTC.

The chain is built from TRBV12-3 or TRBV12-4 and TRBJ2-3; 10 bases align to TRBD2. There are 16 residues in the CDR3. Losses at the gene ends were 3 bases for V and 7 bases for J; bases not matched to a gene: 10. The CDR3 coding sequence is TGTGCCAGCAGTTTTCGGCTAGCGGGAGCAGTTTATACGCAGTATTTT. Its translation: CASSFRLAGAVYTQYF.